The T cell receptor beta chain under discussion was sequenced for a study of cytomegalovirus exposure and HLA in healthy donors. The study's findings and limits: A later analysis reportedly found that, within productive TCRs, an Asian-associated ancestry cluster had fewer N-insertions than the mean observed across the approximately 670 donors. HLA-A and HLA-B allele assignments for most subjects were reportedly predicted accurately using TCR beta sequences. Presence/absence analyses rested on an assumption that sequencing depth was roughly uniform across donors.

Primers for the PCR totalled 60 Vbeta and 13 Jbeta. As originally analysed: An analysis performed later counted 75 million to 80 million unique TCR beta chains (roughly 11 million of them shared). The protocol was immunoSEQ multiplex PCR, while the TCRdb copy is restricted to in-frame clones and leaves out a portion. V, J and clone size reflect that table, while D and trimming were determined from the DNA. The sample has around 170,000 clones; 80% are singletons. Trimming at V came to 1 base and at J to 7 bases, leaving 9 bases not matched to a gene. This CDR3 spans 18 amino acids. The germline gives CDR1 LGHNA, CDR2 YSLEER. Worth noting for this clone: The antigen remains unidentified.

The receptor was derived from a girl between 5 and 17 years old in good health and CMV-seropositive. Sequenced input: PBMCs. This chain uses TRBV4-3 with TRBJ2-1; 14 bases fit TRBD2. CDR3 DNA: TGCGCCAGCAGCCAAGTTCCAGCCGGGACTAGCGGGAGAAATGAGCAGTTCTTC. This encodes CASSQVPAGTSGRNEQFF.